This TCR beta chain was found in a study of metastatic and nonmetastatic thyroid tumors. As for the study in general: From malignant and benign thyroid patients, repertoires in blood and in tumor or nodule tissue were compared.

This clone was detected many times. All patients reached thyroid surgery having received no treatment beforehand. Source study methods: CDR3 was compared across clinicopathological groups, and the resulting differences were used to build a distant-metastasis classifier for papillary thyroid cancer. TCRdb re-clonotyped the PCR reads via MiXCR. TCRdb's processing, not the study's, gives the V and J calls here. Of tens of thousands of clones in the sample, roughly 20% were seen once. Germline V gene lookup returns CDR1 GTSNPN and CDR2 SVGIG (reference sequence). This CDR3 has 15 residues. V lost 3 bases to trimming and J lost 5 bases, with 14 bases between them.

The sample taken for sequencing was blood. This chain joins TRBV30 and TRBJ1-6; perhaps TRBD1 as D (5 bases). This receptor was obtained from a female donor with papillary thyroid cancer or a benign thyroid nodule (not recorded which). Some clones in this sample may be carry-over from other donors' samples. CDR3 region: CAWRNIRENNSPLHF. Here the CDR3 DNA reads TGTGCCTGGAGAAACATCAGGGAAAATAATTCACCCCTCCACTTT.